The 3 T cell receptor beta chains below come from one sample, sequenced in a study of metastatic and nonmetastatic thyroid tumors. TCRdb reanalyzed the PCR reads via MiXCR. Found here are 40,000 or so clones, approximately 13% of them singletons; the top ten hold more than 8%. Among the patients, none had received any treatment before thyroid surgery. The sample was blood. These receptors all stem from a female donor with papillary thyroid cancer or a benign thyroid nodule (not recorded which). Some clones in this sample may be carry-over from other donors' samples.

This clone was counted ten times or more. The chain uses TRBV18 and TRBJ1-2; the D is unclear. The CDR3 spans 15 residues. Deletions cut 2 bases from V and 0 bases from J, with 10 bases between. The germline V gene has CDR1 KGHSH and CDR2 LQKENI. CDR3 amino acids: CASSPDQTPNYGYTF. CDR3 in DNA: TGTGCCAGCTCACCAGACCAGACACCTAACTATGGCTACACCTTC.

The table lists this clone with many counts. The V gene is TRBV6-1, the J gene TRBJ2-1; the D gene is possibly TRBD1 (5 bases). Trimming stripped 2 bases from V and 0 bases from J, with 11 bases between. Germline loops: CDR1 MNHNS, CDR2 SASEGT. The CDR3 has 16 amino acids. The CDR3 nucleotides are TGTGCCAGCAGTGAATTTCAGGGCAGCTCCTACAATGAGCAGTTCTTC. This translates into CASSEFQGSSYNEQFF.

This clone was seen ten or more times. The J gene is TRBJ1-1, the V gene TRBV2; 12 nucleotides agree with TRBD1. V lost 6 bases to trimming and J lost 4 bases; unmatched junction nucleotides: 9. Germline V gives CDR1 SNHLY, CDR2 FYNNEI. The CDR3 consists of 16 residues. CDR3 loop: CASSPGQGAGGTEAFF. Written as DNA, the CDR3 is TGTGCCAGCAGCCCGGGACAGGGGGCGGGTGGCACTGAAGCTTTCTTT.